This T cell receptor (beta chain) is from a study of T cell repertoires in ileal Crohn's disease (dated by TCRdb to about 2019). In terms of the full investigation: At the time of surgery, about a third of patients were active smokers, and the median duration of disease was 7.9 years. All patients had surgery for a complication: stricturing disease in around 60% and penetrating disease in around 40%. Postoperative therapy was given to about half of the patients, with thiopurines administered to about a dozen patients and anti-TNF agents administered to 20 or so patients. The TCR repertoire was analysed in 50 to 70 patients with Crohn's disease drawn from a prospective multicentre cohort. The study was conducted in parallel with a multicentre cohort built to find predictors of early endoscopic recurrence after ileocolonic resection. Endoscopic postoperative recurrence was defined by a Rutgeerts score above i0. A total of roughly 170 mucosal samples from some 60 patients were sequenced, collected from several sites on the surgical specimen and at postoperative endoscopy.

The study at large found these results: Sorted CD8 T cells carried more high-frequency clones than CD4 T cells, suggesting mucosal expansions were mainly CD8. Mucosal CD4 and CD8 T cells were sorted and sequenced only in a subgroup of patients, the size of which was not stated. Endoscopic recurrence was found to be associated with higher high-frequency clone percentages at surgery, and recurrence was observed in all patients with clonality above 26.8% (18/57). A significantly higher proportion of clonal expansions was observed in active smokers at surgery than in non-smokers (roughly 27% vs 19%, p=0.02).

For commercial TCRB immunosequencing, around 500 nanograms of biopsy DNA were submitted for each sample. CDR3 regions were amplified from genomic DNA by Adaptive Biotechnology using a two-step, amplification bias-controlled multiplex PCR. Primers covering every V and J gene segment were used in the first PCR, while barcodes and Illumina adapters were added in the second PCR. CDR3 libraries were sequenced on an Illumina instrument. The authors' analysis ran thus. The analysis drew on both the pipelines supplied by the vendor and custom analysis of the raw data in R/Bioconductor running R version 3.3.0. Clonality, ranging from 0 to 1, was calculated as the inverse of the normalised Shannon entropy of all productive clones. High-frequency clones were defined as the repertoire share of the top 100 clones, retaining only clones passing a 95% confidence test. Overlap between samples was measured with the Morisita-Horn index, while repertoire diversity was measured with the Simpson index. Not all clones reach the TCRdb copy of this immuneACCESS table, which keeps in-frame sequences only. Checked studies attribute under half of the gap to unresolved V genes and leave the rest unexplained. The DNA gave D and trimming, while V, J and clone size come from that table. For this sample there are fewer than 20,000 clones; about 92% appear just once. The top ten clonotypes cover roughly 3.4% of the sample.

Eligible patients were adults with ileal or ileocolonic Crohn's disease who had an indication for ileocolonic resection. Whole ileal mucosal biopsies were stored frozen at -80°C before DNA extraction. Genomic DNA was isolated from frozen whole biopsies using a TRizol-based method, and the DNA was quantified with a NanoDrop 2000 spectrophotometer. Worth noting for this clone: Its antigen target is currently unknown. No base-level quality is on record; no much larger clone is a single base apart.

Including cysteine and phenylalanine, the CDR3 has 14 amino acids. Just the 42-base CDR3 DNA is kept, in frame starting at base 1. CDR1 and CDR2, per the germline V gene (reference sequence), are SGHNT and YYREEE. The trim is 7 bases for V and 3 bases for J, with a gap of 16 bases between the germline ends. The chain employs TRBV5-4 and TRBJ1-2; the D gene assignment is ambiguous. The TCR was taken from an adult with Crohn's disease. The sample comprised ileal tissue. The CDR3 protein is CASSPVGGDYGYTF. The DNA sequence is TGTGCCAGCTCTCCCGTGGGAGGCGACTATGGCTACACCTTC. With the rest looked up from the reference TRBV5-4 and TRBJ1-2 genes rather than sequenced, the full variable domain is ETGVTQSPTHLIKTRGQQVTLRCSSQSGHNTVSWYQQALGQGPQFIFQYYREEENGRGNFPPRFSGLQFPNYSSELNVNALELDDSALYLCASSPVGGDYGYTFGSGTRLTVV.